Presented here are 28 T cell receptor beta chains from one specimen sequenced in a study of T-cell reconstitution after alpha-beta-depleted transplantation in children. Library preparation (for TCRbeta) was performed with unique molecular identifiers. TCRdb re-derived calls from the PCR reads in MiXCR, one entry per CDR3 protein. Among about 16,000 distinct CDR3 sequences, less than 9.5% were seen once, and the ten largest hold 36%. The sample here was PBMCs, mostly from graft donor cells, taken 60 days after TCRalphabeta/CD19-depleted stem cell transplant. The receptors were sampled from a boy less than two years old who had a stem cell transplant for Wiskott-Aldrich syndrome, so the T cells may come from the graft donor.

This clonotype came up many times. The rearrangement uses TRBV29-1 and TRBJ2-1, with D possibly being TRBD1 (6 bases). V lost 1 base and J lost 15, with 19 bases in between. The CDR3 has 13 residues. Germline V gene data show CDR1 as SQVTM and CDR2 as ANQGSEA. CDR3 loop: CSVEAASIWGPFF. CDR3 in DNA: TGCAGCGTTGAAGCGGCTAGCATATGGGGGCCGTTCTTC.

There are many counts of this clonotype. The CDR3 loop is CASSLGLAGEETQYF. The CDR3 DNA is TGCGCCAGCAGCCTGGGGTTAGCGGGAGAAGAGACCCAGTACTTC. The rearrangement links TRBV5-1 to TRBJ2-5, with 9 bases lining up with TRBD2. The length of the CDR3 is 15 residues. The germline V gene encodes CDR1 SGHRS and CDR2 YFSETQ. Trimming removed 4 bases from V and 3 bases from J; junction bases left unmatched: 7.

This clonotype was picked up many times. The rearrangement joins TRBV30 to TRBJ2-7, with 8 bases identical to TRBD1. CDR3 length: 14 amino acids. Trimming removed 3 bases from V and 2 bases from J; junction bases left unmatched: 6. Germline V CDR1 and CDR2: GTSNPN, SVGIG (reference sequence). CDR3 amino acids: CAWRARTGPYEQYF. The CDR3 nucleotides are TGTGCCTGGAGGGCTCGGACAGGGCCCTACGAGCAGTACTTC.

This clonotype was observed at least ten times. The chain is built from TRBV15 and TRBJ2-7; D possibly corresponds to TRBD2 (6 bases). This CDR3 region has 14 residues. CDR1 and CDR2 (germline): LNHNV, YYDKDF (reference sequence). V was shortened by 8 bases and J by 2 bases, with 16 bases between the two germline ends. The CDR3, as DNA: TGTGCCACCTTAGGAGGGGTCTGGCCCTACGAGCAGTACTTC. This gives the protein CATLGGVWPYEQYF.

This clonotype was recorded many times. The chain has TRBV20-1 and TRBJ1-1, with D unresolved. Trimming took off 0 bases at V and 1 base at J, with 3 bases between the two ends. The germline gives CDR1 DFQATT, CDR2 SNEGSKA (reference sequence). The CDR3 covers 12 residues. The CDR3 sequence is CSARDTNTEAFF. CDR3 coding DNA: TGCAGTGCTAGAGATACGAACACTGAAGCTTTCTTT.

There are a few counts of this clonotype. The CDR3 region is CSARDDRAPGNTIYF. CDR3 sequence (DNA): TGCAGTGCTAGAGACGACAGGGCTCCTGGAAACACCATATATTTT. The chain has TRBV20-1 and TRBJ1-3; 7 positions agree with TRBD1. This CDR3 is 15 amino acids long. Trimming at V came to 0 bases and at J to 2 bases, leaving 4 bases not matched to a gene. Germline values: CDR1 DFQATT, CDR2 SNEGSKA (reference sequence).

This clonotype was counted between two and nine times. This chain joins TRBV6-1 and TRBJ2-7; 11 bases fit TRBD1. In germline, CDR1 is MNHNS, CDR2 SASEGT. V was clipped by 4 bases and J by 5 bases; unmatched bases: 4. CDR3 length equals 14 residues. CDR3: CASSGPGQGDEQYF. The CDR3 DNA is TGTGCCAGCAGTGGGCCGGGACAGGGGGACGAGCAGTACTTC.

This clonotype was found many times. The chain couples TRBV12-3 or TRBV12-4 to TRBJ1-5; D is undetermined. There are 14 residues in the CDR3. Trimming removed 8 bases at V and 1 base at J, with 12 bases between. The CDR3 region is CASGYSGSNQPQHF. The CDR3 nucleotides read TGTGCCAGCGGATACTCCGGCAGCAATCAGCCCCAGCATTTT.

This clonotype was found many times. The CDR3, as DNA: TGTGCCAGCAGTCAAGGGTGGGGACAGGGTTTCTACGAGCAGTACTTC. As protein: CASSQGWGQGFYEQYF. The chain joins TRBV11-1 to TRBJ2-7, with TRBD1 identical over 9 bases. This CDR3 has 16 amino acids. CDR1 and CDR2 from the germline V gene are SGHAT and FQDESV (reference sequence). The V and J ends lost 6 bases and 3 bases, in that order; junction bases with no gene match: 12.

The sample holds many counts of this clonotype. The chain carries TRBV20-1 and TRBJ2-5; D is unclear. Trimming stripped 4 bases from V and 1 base from J, with 16 bases between. The CDR3 extends over 15 amino acids. The germline gives CDR1 DFQATT, CDR2 SNEGSKA (reference sequence). The CDR3 nucleotides read TGCAGTGCTACCTCTGTAGGGCAGACCCAAGAGACCCAGTACTTC. This codes for CSATSVGQTQETQYF.

The rearrangement links TRBV18 to TRBJ2-2, with 12 bases matching TRBD2. The CDR3 is 16 residues long. The V gene's germline CDR1 is KGHSH and CDR2 LQKENI. V shed 4 bases, J shed 2 bases, and the junction held 2 bases outside the gene matches. The CDR3 here is CASSRLAGDNTGELFF. The CDR3 DNA follows: TGTGCCAGCTCACGACTAGCGGGAGACAACACCGGGGAGCTGTTTTTT.

This clonotype has ten or more counts. The chain recombines TRBV28 with TRBJ1-1; D not resolved. CDR1 is MDHEN, CDR2 SYDVKM, per germline. This CDR3 region has 12 residues. V lost 5 bases and J 2 bases, leaving 6 bases between the germline ends. This chain's CDR3 is CASSLLNTEAFF. The CDR3 DNA reads TGTGCCAGCAGTCTCCTTAACACTGAAGCTTTCTTT. The full variable domain, its missing parts supplied by reference TRBV28 and TRBJ1-1, is DVKVTQSSRYLVKRTGEKVFLECVQDMDHENMFWYRQDPGLGLRLIYFSYDVKMKEKGDIPEGYSVSREKKERFSLILESASTNQTSMYLCASSLLNTEAFFGQGTRLTVV.

V gene TRBV12-3 or TRBV12-4 combines with J gene TRBJ2-2, with 13 bases aligning to TRBD2. This CDR3 comprises 24 residues. The ends lost 0 bases at V and 0 bases at J; junction bases unmatched: 19. Here the CDR3 reads CASSLAPVTSGRLGAYSNTGELFF. CDR3 nucleotides: TGTGCCAGCAGTTTAGCCCCAGTGACTAGCGGGAGGTTGGGGGCTTATTCGAACACCGGGGAGCTGTTTTTT.

This clonotype was detected once. The CDR3 protein is CASDRSPTFLDIQYF. CDR3 bases: TGTGCCAGCGACAGGAGCCCTACCTTTTTGGACATTCAGTACTTC. V and J are TRBV27 and TRBJ2-4; a weak D match, TRBD1 (6 bases). Germline lookup yields CDR1 MNHEY and CDR2 SMNVEV (reference sequence). V lost 8 bases to trimming and J lost 8 bases, with 22 bases between them. The length of the CDR3 is 15 residues.

This clonotype was observed many times. V and J are TRBV7-2 and TRBJ1-1; unclear D gene. CDR1 is SGHTA, CDR2 FQGNSA, per germline. This CDR3 is 17 amino acids long. V lost 0 bases to trimming and J lost 1 base, with 15 bases between them. The CDR3 nucleotides are TGTGCCAGCAGCTTAGCGAGGGTTGGAGTGGGGAACACTGAAGCTTTCTTT. It specifies CASSLARVGVGNTEAFF.

This clonotype was observed many times. The rearrangement links TRBV10-3 to TRBJ2-3; 10 positions agree with TRBD2. The ends lost 6 bases at V and 3 bases at J; junction bases unmatched: 3. The germline gives CDR1 ENHRY, CDR2 SYGVKD. The CDR3 consists of 14 residues. The CDR3 region has the DNA TGTGCCATCAGGAGCGGGAGGGAAACAGATACGCAGTATTTT. Amino acid sequence: CAIRSGRETDTQYF.

V gene TRBV27 combines with J gene TRBJ2-7; 10 nucleotides match TRBD2. Germline-derived CDR1 and CDR2 are MNHEY and SMNVEV (reference sequence). J was trimmed by 4 bases and V by 5 bases; bases with no gene match: 8. The CDR3 covers 15 residues. The CDR3 reads CASSTLAGAPYEQYF. The CDR3 coding sequence is TGTGCCAGCAGTACCCTAGCGGGAGCGCCGTACGAGCAGTACTTC.

There are a few counts of this clonotype. The chain has TRBV5-6 and TRBJ2-3, with D hard to call. V gave up 4 bases and J gave up 6 bases, with 15 bases separating them. CDR3 size: 14 residues. The germline V gene encodes CDR1 SGHDT and CDR2 YYEEEE. CDR3: CASSLGRVGDTQYF. CDR3 DNA: TGTGCCAGCAGCCTTGGACGGGTCGGTGATACGCAGTATTTT.

The sample holds many counts of this clonotype. J is TRBJ2-1 and V is TRBV2; D may be TRBD2 (6 bases). This CDR3 has 17 residues. The germline V and J ends were trimmed by 5 bases and 0 bases, with 17 bases remaining between them. Germline V gene sequence: CDR1 SNHLY, CDR2 FYNNEI. CDR3 bases: TGTGCCAGCAGTTATAGCGGAGTCCCTAGCTCCTACAATGAGCAGTTCTTC. This translates into CASSYSGVPSSYNEQFF.

The chain is built from TRBV7-9 and TRBJ2-7, with D possibly TRBD1 on 6 matching bases. Germline CDR1 and CDR2: SEHNR and FQNEAQ (reference sequence). Trimming cost V 6 bases and J 1 base, with 16 bases left between them. The CDR3 is 15 amino acids. This CDR3 reads CASRSYRRGSYEQYF. CDR3 nucleotides: TGTGCCAGCAGATCATACCGCAGGGGTTCCTACGAGCAGTACTTC.

This clonotype was counted at least ten times. V usage is TRBV7-9 and J usage is TRBJ2-7; possible D gene TRBD1, 6 bases. CDR1 is SEHNR and CDR2 is FQNEAQ in the germline V gene (reference sequence). The CDR3 has 14 residues. Trimming removed 3 bases from V and 4 bases from J, with 13 bases in between. The CDR3, as DNA: TGTGCCAGCAGCTTGTCAGGGGCCGTATACGAGCAGTACTTC. Protein: CASSLSGAVYEQYF. Complete variable domain (other parts from reference TRBV7-9 and TRBJ2-7): DTGVSQNPRHKITKRGQNVTFRCDPISEHNRLYWYRQTLGQGPEFLTYFQNEAQLEKSRLLSDRFSAERPKGSFSTLEIQRTEQGDSAMYLCASSLSGAVYEQYFGPGTRLTVT.

This clonotype was recorded many times. The chain joins TRBV5-1 to TRBJ1-3; 11 bases are a match to TRBD1. This CDR3 has 18 residues. With 1 base clipped from V and 2 bases from J, the junction kept 8 bases outside the gene matches. CDR1 and CDR2 from the germline V gene are SGHRS and YFSETQ. The CDR3 DNA reads as TGCGCCAGCAGCTTGAGGACAGGGGGCCAAATTGCTGGAAACACCATATATTTT. This translates into CASSLRTGGQIAGNTIYF.

This clonotype was counted many times. The J gene is TRBJ2-1, the V gene TRBV7-9; tentatively, D is TRBD1 or TRBD2 (5 bases each). The CDR3 runs 14 residues. V was pared by 3 bases and J by 9 bases, with 15 bases between. From germline, CDR1 is SEHNR and CDR2 FQNEAQ (reference sequence). The chain's CDR3 is CASSLGSGGGEQFF. In nucleotides, the CDR3 is TGTGCCAGCAGCTTGGGGTCGGGTGGGGGTGAGCAGTTCTTC.

This clonotype was counted at least ten times. This chain uses TRBV4-2 with TRBJ2-1, with TRBD2 matching 9 bases. Per the germline V gene, CDR1 is LGHNA and CDR2 is YNFKEQ. This CDR3 region has 17 residues. J was trimmed by 1 base and V by 5 bases; bases with no gene match: 9. The CDR3 sequence is CASSEGAGGMSYNEQFF. CDR3 DNA sequence: TGTGCCAGCAGCGAGGGAGCGGGAGGTATGTCCTACAATGAGCAGTTCTTC.

Many counts were recorded for this clonotype. V usage is TRBV3-1 and J usage is TRBJ2-4; TRBD2 matches at 12 bases. The germline V gene has CDR1 LGHDT and CDR2 YNNKEL (reference sequence). The CDR3 is made up of 16 amino acids. Trimming cost V 2 bases and J 8 bases; bases outside gene matches: 7. CDR3 residues: CASSQFSSGRVHIQYF. The CDR3 region has the DNA TGTGCCAGCAGCCAATTCTCTAGCGGGAGGGTTCACATTCAGTACTTC. The variable domain in full, with the rest retrieved from reference TRBV3-1 and TRBJ2-4, is DTAVSQTPKYLVTQMGNDKSIKCEQNLGHDTMYWYKQDSKKFLKIMFSYNNKELIINETVPNRFSPKSPDKAHLNLHINSLELGDSAVYFCASSQFSSGRVHIQYFGAGTRLSVL.

This clonotype has just a few counts. The genes are TRBV24-1 and TRBJ2-5; 9 bases match TRBD1. Trimming cost V 3 bases and J 5 bases; bases outside gene matches: 6. CDR3 length equals 15 residues. Per the germline V gene, CDR1 is KGHDR and CDR2 is SFDVKD. The CDR3 DNA is TGTGCCACCAGTGATACAGGACAGGGGCAGGAGACCCAGTACTTC. It specifies CATSDTGQGQETQYF.

The J gene is TRBJ2-5, the V gene TRBV7-6; 11 bases are shared with TRBD2. The CDR3 consists of 16 residues. Germline loops: CDR1 SGHVS, CDR2 FNYEAQ. V trimming: 4 bases; J trimming: 4 bases; junction bases outside the gene matches: 8. The CDR3 DNA sequence: TGTGCCAGCAGCTCCGCTAGCGGGAGGTTGGCAGAGACCCAGTACTTC. Translation gives CASSSASGRLAETQYF.

This clonotype has a count of ten or more. This chain uses TRBV6-5 with TRBJ1-5, with 7 positions matching TRBD1. Germline CDR1 MNHEY, CDR2 SVGAGI. This CDR3 is 16 amino acids long. The V gene end was trimmed by 6 bases and the J gene end by 0 bases; junction bases not matched to a gene: 8. The CDR3 protein is CASREQGGYSNQPQHF. CDR3 in DNA: TGTGCCAGCAGAGAGCAGGGGGGGTATAGCAATCAGCCCCAGCATTTT.